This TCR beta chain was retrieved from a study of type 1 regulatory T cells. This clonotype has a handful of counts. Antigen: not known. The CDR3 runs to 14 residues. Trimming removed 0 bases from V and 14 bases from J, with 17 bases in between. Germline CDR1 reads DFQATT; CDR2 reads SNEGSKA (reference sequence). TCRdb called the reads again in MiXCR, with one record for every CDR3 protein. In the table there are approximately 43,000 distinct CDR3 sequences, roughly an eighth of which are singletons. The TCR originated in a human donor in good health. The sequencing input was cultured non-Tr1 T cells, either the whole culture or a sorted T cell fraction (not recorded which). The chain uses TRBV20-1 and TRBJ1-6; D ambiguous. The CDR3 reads CSARDPGSPWALHF. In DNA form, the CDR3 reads TGCAGTGCTAGAGATCCGGGAAGCCCGTGGGCCCTCCACTTT.